This T cell receptor (beta chain) was identified during a study of Ad26.COV2.S vaccination and SARS-CoV-2 variants. Findings and limits, study-wide: Reported findings describe substantial breadth in spike-specific CD8+ and CD4+ T cell responses following vaccination.

CDR1 is SGHTA and CDR2 is FQGNSA in the germline V gene. The length of the CDR3 is 14 residues. The germline V and J ends were trimmed by 1 base and 10 bases, with 11 bases remaining between them. Data came from immunoSEQ multiplex PCR; TCRdb stores just in-frame clones and leaves some out. The sample consists of roughly 460,000 clones, approximately 90% of them appearing once. In the case of this clone: Its antigen is not known.

This sample's treatment: roughly 20 received Ad26.COV2.S at low or high dose, single or two shots; several received placebo; per-sample allocation not given. Samples analyzed were those drawn on day 63 after the first vaccine or placebo injection. This adult donor, from Boston, was 18-55 years old. In the vaccine, an Ad26 vector expressed the SARS-CoV-2 spike of the Wuhan strain. This receptor was taken from a person between 18 and 59 years old who received the Ad26.COV2.S COVID-19 vaccine or a placebo. The rearrangement uses TRBV7-2 and TRBJ1-6; TRBD1 is a possible D gene (5 bases). Specimen: peripheral blood, collected in a trial of Ad26.COV2.S vaccine versus placebo. The CDR3, as DNA: TGTGCCAGCAGCTTAGGGGGGGTTCAGTCACCCCTCCACTTT. Amino acids: CASSLGGVQSPLHF. Full variable domain (rest looked up from reference TRBV7-2 and TRBJ1-6): GAGVSQSPSNKVTEKGKDVELRCDPISGHTALYWYRQSLGQGLEFLIYFQGNSAPDKSGLPSDRFSAERTGGSVSTLTIQRTQQEDSAVYLCASSLGGVQSPLHFGNGTRLTVT.